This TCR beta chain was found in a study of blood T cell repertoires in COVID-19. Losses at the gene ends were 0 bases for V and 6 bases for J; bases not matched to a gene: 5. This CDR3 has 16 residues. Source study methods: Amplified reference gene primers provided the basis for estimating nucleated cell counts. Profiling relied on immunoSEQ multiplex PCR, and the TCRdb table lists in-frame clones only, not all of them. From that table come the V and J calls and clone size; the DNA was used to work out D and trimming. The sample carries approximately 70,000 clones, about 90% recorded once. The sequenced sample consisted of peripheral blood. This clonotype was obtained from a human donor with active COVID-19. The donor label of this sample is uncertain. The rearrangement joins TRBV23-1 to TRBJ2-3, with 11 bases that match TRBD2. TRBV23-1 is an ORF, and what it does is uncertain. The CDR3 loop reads CASSQSRLAGGDTQYF. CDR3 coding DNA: TGCGCCAGCAGTCAATCGAGGCTAGCGGGAGGCGATACGCAGTATTTT.